Sequencing of this TCR beta chain was carried out in a study of blood T cell repertoires in COVID-19. Authors' analysis steps: By means of reference gene primer amplification, nucleated cell counts were estimated. Produced via immunoSEQ multiplex PCR; TCRdb's table is partial and in-frame only. Clone size and the V and J calls come from that table; the DNA yielded D and trimming. The sample contains tens of thousands of clones, 65% to 90% of which appear only once. The CDR3 runs to 14 residues. The ends were cut back, 1 base at V and 6 bases at J, with 13 bases in the middle. CDR1 and CDR2 (germline): SGHAT, FQNNGV.

The sequenced material came from peripheral blood. The V call is TRBV11-2, the J call TRBJ2-7; TRBD2 might be the D (7 bases). The source is a human donor in a cohort sampled during active COVID-19. CDR3 nucleotide sequence: TGTGCCAGCAGCTTAGGGGCGGGGGCTGGCGAGCAGTACTTC. Amino acids: CASSLGAGAGEQYF.